This T cell receptor (beta chain) derives from a study of T-cell reconstitution after alpha-beta-depleted transplantation in children. Whole-study results and caveats: Newly produced T cells mostly provided counts and TCRbeta diversity after one year, as hyperexpanded clones declined. Elevated TCRbeta diversity at day 60 was traced, in some patients, to surviving recipient T cells and thymic progenitors.

In its sample, this clonotype was seen many times. As yet, its antigen is unknown. Unique molecular identifiers were used in preparing the TCRbeta library. Each CDR3 protein is one row after TCRdb ran MiXCR on the PCR reads. The sample has fewer than 150,000 distinct CDR3 sequences, about 9.9% seen once. CDR1 DFQATT and CDR2 SNEGSKA come from the germline V gene (reference sequence). Germline trimming cut 5 bases from V and 3 bases from J; bases unmatched to any gene: 9. The CDR3 is 14 residues long. The specimen comprised PBMCs, mostly from graft donor cells, sampled 180 days after TCRalphabeta/CD19-depleted stem cell transplant. The genes are TRBV20-1 and TRBJ2-5, with 7 bases fitting TRBD1. The clonotype originates from a girl less than two years old who had a stem cell transplant for combined immunodeficiency, so the T cells may come from the graft donor. The CDR3 sequence is CSASFDREKETQYF. CDR3 in DNA: TGCAGTGCTTCTTTCGACAGGGAAAAAGAGACCCAGTACTTC.